This T cell receptor (beta chain) emerged from a study of OX40 agonist ivuxolimab in advanced cancers. Points from the study as a whole: Individuals who were partial responders at 0.1-3.0 mg/kg had clonal expansion that ranked among the lowest. Among T cells, CD8+ cells averaged more expanded clones than CD4+ cells.

Using immunoSEQ multiplex PCR, the repertoire was profiled, and TCRdb retains in-frame clones only, with some absent. The table includes around 15,000 clones, around 80% detected once. With respect to this clone: The antigen remains unidentified.

The timepoints at which blood was sampled were baseline, cycle 4 day 1, and cycle 7 day 1. This TCR was sampled from an adult with an advanced solid tumor such as melanoma, head and neck, liver or kidney cancer. The sample in question was CD4+ or CD8+ T cells sorted from blood, obtained in a trial of the OX40 agonist ivuxolimab.

The CDR3 spells CASSGRLAGVTGTGELFF. CDR3 DNA: TGTGCCAGCAGCGGCCGACTAGCGGGAGTAACGGGCACCGGGGAGCTGTTTTTT. This chain uses TRBV9 with TRBJ2-2, with TRBD2 matching 12 bases. Germline V gene data show CDR1 as SGDLS and CDR2 as YYNGEE. V shed 3 bases and J 4 bases; nucleotides not matched to a gene: 10. The CDR3 length is 18 residues.